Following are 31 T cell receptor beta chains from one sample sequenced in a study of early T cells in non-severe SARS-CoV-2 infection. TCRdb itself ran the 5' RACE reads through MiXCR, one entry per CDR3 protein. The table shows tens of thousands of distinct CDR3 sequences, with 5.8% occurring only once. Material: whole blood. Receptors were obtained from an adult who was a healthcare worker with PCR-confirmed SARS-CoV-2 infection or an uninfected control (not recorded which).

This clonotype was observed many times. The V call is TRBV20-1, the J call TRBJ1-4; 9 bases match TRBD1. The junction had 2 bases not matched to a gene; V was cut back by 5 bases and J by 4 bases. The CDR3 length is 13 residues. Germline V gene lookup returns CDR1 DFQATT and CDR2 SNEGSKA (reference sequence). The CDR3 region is CSAGDRVNEKLFF. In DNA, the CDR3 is TGCAGTGCTGGGGACAGGGTTAATGAAAAACTGTTTTTT.

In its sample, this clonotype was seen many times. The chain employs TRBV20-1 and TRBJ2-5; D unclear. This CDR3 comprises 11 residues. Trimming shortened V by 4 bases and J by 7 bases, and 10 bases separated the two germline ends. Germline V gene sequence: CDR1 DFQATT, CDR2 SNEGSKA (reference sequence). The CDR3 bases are TGCAGTGCTACCCCCGAAGGGACCCAGTACTTC. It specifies CSATPEGTQYF.

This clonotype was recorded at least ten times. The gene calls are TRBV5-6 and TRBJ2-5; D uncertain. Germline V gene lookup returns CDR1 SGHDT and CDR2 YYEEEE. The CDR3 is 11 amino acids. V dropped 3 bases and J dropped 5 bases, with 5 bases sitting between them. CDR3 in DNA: TGTGCCAGCAGCTACCTGGAGACCCAGTACTTC. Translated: CASSYLETQYF.

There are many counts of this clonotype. The CDR3 loop reads CSARGPVRGVEAFF. The CDR3 DNA reads TGCAGTGCTAGAGGTCCCGTCAGGGGGGTTGAAGCTTTCTTT. The V call is TRBV20-1, the J call TRBJ1-1, with 7 bases lining up with TRBD1. The V gene's germline CDR1 is DFQATT and CDR2 SNEGSKA (reference sequence). Trimming at V came to 1 base and at J to 7 bases, leaving 9 bases not matched to a gene. This CDR3 comprises 14 residues.

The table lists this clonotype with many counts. The CDR3 region has the DNA TGTGCCAGCAGCCAGGTGACAACGAGGACGGGAGGCTACACCTTC. Protein: CASSQVTTRTGGYTF. The genes are TRBV3-1 and TRBJ1-2; no clear D. Per the germline V gene, CDR1 is LGHDT and CDR2 is YNNKEL (reference sequence). The CDR3 loop spans 15 amino acids. V lost 3 bases, J lost 8 bases, and 19 bases lay in between. Full variable domain (missing parts from reference TRBV3-1 and TRBJ1-2): DTAVSQTPKYLVTQMGNDKSIKCEQNLGHDTMYWYKQDSKKFLKIMFSYNNKELIINETVPNRFSPKSPDKAHLNLHINSLELGDSAVYFCASSQVTTRTGGYTFGSGTRLTVV.

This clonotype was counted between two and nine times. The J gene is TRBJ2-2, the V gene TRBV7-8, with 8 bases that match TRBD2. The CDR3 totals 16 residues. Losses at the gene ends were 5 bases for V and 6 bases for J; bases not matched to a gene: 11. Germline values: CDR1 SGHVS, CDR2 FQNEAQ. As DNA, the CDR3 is TGTGCCAGCAGCCCCTCAGCGGGGGCCATGGCCGGGGAGCTGTTTTTT. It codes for CASSPSAGAMAGELFF.

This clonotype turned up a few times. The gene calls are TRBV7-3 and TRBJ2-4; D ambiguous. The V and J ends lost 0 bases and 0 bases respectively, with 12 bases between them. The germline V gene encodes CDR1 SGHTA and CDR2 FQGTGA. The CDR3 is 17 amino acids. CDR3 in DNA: TGTGCCAGCAGCTTAACGACCCAGCCCCTAGCCAAAAACATTCAGTACTTC. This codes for CASSLTTQPLAKNIQYF. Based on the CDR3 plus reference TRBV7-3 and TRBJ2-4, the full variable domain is GAGVSQTPSNKVTEKGKYVELRCDPISGHTALYWYRQSLGQGPEFLIYFQGTGAADDSGLPNDRFFAVRPEGSVSTLKIQRTERGDSAVYLCASSLTTQPLAKNIQYFGAGTRLSVL.

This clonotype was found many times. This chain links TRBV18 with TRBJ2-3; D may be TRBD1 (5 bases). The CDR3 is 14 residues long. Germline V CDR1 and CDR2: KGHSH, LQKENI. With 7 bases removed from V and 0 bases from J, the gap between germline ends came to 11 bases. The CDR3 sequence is CASWGVRSTDTQYF. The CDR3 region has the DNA TGTGCCAGCTGGGGCGTCAGAAGCACAGATACGCAGTATTTT.

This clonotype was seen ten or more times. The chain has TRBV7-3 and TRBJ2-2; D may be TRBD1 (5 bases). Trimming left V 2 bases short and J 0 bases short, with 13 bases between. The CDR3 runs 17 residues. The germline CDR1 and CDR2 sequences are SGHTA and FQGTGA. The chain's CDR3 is CASSLLGAGSNTGELFF. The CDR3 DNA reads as TGTGCCAGCAGCTTACTCGGCGCAGGGTCGAACACCGGGGAGCTGTTTTTT.

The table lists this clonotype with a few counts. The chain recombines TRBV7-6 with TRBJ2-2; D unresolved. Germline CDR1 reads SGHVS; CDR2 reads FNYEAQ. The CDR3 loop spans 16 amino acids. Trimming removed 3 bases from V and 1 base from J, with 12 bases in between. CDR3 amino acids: CASSFYTSQNTGELFF. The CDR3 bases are TGTGCCAGCAGCTTTTATACATCTCAGAACACCGGGGAGCTGTTTTTT.

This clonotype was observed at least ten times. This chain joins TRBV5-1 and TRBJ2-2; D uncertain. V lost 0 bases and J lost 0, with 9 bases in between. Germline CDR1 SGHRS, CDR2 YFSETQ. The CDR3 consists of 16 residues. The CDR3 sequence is CASSLGRAANTGELFF. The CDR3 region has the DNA TGCGCCAGCAGCTTGGGTAGGGCAGCGAACACCGGGGAGCTGTTTTTT.

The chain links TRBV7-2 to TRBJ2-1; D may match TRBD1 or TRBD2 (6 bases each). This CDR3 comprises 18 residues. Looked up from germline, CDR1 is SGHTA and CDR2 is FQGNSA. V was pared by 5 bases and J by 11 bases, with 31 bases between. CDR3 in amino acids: CASSPVGVAGLGQMKQFF. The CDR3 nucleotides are TGTGCCAGCAGCCCCGTAGGGGTCGCGGGACTGGGACAAATGAAGCAGTTCTTC.

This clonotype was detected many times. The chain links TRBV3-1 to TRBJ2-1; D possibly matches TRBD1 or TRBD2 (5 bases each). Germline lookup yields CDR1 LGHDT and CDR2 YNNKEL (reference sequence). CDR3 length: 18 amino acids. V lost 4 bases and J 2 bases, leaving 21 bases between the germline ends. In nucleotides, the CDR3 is TGTGCCAGCAGCCCTTCCCCTGAGGGGCTCATGACCTACAATGAGCAGTTCTTC. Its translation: CASSPSPEGLMTYNEQFF.

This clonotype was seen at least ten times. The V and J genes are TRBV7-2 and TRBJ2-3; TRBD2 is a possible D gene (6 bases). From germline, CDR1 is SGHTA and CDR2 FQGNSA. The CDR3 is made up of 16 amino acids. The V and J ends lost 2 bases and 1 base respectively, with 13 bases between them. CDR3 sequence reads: CASSLFGGKGTDTQYF. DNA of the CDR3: TGTGCCAGCAGCTTATTTGGCGGGAAAGGCACAGATACGCAGTATTTT.

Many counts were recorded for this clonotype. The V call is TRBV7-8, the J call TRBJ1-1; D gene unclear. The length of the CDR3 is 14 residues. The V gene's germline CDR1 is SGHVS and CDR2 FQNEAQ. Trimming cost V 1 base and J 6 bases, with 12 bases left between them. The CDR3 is CASSLGELASEAFF. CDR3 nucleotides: TGTGCCAGCAGCTTAGGAGAGTTAGCCTCTGAAGCTTTCTTT.

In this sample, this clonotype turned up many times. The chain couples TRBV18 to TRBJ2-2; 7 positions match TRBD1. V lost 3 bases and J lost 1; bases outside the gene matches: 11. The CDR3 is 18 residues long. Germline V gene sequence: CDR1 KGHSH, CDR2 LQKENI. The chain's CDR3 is CASSPVGQRLGNTGELFF. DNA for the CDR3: TGTGCCAGCTCACCGGTGGGACAGCGCCTAGGGAACACCGGGGAGCTGTTTTTT.

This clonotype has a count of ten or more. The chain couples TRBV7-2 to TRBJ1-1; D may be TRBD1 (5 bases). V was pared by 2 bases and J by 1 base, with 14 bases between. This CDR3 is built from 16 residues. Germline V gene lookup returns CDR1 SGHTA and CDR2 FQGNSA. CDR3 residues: CASSLLGVGRNTEAFF. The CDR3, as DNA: TGTGCCAGCAGCTTATTGGGGGTGGGAAGGAACACTGAAGCTTTCTTT.

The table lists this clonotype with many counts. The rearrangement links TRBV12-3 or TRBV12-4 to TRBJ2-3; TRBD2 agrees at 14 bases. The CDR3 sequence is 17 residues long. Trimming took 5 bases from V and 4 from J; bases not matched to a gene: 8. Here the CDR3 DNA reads TGTGCCAGCAGTCCCCTGCCGGGACTAGCGGGAGCAGATACGCAGTATTTT. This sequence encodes CASSPLPGLAGADTQYF.

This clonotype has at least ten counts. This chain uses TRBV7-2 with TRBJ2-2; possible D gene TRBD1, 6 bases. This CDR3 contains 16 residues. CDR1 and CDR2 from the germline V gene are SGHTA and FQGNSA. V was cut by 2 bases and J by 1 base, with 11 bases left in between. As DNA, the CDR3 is TGTGCCAGCAGCTTATTTGGACAGCAGAACACCGGGGAGCTGTTTTTT. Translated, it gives CASSLFGQQNTGELFF.

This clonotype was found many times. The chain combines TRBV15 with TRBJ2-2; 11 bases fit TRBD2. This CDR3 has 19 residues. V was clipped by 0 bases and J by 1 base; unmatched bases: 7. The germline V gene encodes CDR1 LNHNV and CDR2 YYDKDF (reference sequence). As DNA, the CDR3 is TGTGCCACCAGCAGAGATATATCTGGACTAGCGGGGAACACCGGGGAGCTGTTTTTT. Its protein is CATSRDISGLAGNTGELFF.

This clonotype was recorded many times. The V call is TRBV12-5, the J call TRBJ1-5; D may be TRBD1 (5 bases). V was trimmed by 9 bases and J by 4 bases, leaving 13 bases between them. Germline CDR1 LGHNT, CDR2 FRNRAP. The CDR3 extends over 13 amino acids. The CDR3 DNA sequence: TGTGCTAGCGCCATGGGGGGGAATCAGCCCCAGCATTTT. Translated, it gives CASAMGGNQPQHF. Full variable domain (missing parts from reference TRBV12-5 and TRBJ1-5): DARVTQTPRHKVTEMGQEVTMRCQPILGHNTVFWYRQTMMQGLELLAYFRNRAPLDDSGMPKDRFSAEMPDATLATLKIQPSEPRDSAVYFCASAMGGNQPQHFGDGTRLSIL.

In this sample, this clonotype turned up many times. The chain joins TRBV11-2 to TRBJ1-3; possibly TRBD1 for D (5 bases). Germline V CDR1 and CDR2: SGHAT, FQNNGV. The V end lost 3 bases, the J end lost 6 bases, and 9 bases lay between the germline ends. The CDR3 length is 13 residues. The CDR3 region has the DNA TGTGCCAGCAGCTTTCAGGGAGAAAACACCATATATTTT. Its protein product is CASSFQGENTIYF. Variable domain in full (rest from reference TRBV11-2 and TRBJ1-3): EAGVAQSPRYKIIEKRQSVAFWCNPISGHATLYWYQQILGQGPKLLIQFQNNGVVDDSQLPKDRFSAERLKGVDSTLKIQPAKLEDSAVYLCASSFQGENTIYFGEGSWLTVV.

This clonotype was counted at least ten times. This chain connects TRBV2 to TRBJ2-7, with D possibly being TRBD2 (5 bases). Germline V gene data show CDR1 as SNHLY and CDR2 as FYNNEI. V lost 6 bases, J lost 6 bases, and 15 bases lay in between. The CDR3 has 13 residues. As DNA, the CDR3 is TGTGCCAGCAGGGGGAGACTAACCGGCGAGCAGTACTTC. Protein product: CASRGRLTGEQYF.

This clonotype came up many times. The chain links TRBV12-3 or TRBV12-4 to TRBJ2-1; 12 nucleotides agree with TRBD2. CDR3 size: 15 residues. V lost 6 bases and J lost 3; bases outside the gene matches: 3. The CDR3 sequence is CASSQGLAGYNEQFF. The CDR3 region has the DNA TGTGCCAGCAGCCAGGGACTAGCGGGCTACAATGAGCAGTTCTTC.

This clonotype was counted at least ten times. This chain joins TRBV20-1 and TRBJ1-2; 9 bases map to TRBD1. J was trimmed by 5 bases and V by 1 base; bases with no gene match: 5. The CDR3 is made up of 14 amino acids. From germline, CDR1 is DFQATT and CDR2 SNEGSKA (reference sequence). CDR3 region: CSARVPGQGYGYTF. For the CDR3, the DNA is TGCAGTGCTAGAGTCCCGGGACAGGGATATGGCTACACCTTC.

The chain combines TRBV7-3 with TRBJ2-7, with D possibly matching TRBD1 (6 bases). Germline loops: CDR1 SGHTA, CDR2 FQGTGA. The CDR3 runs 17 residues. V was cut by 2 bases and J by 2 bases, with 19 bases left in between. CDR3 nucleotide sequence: TGTGCCAGCAGCTTAGGGCCAGGACGGGACATCCCCTACGAGCAGTACTTC. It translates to CASSLGPGRDIPYEQYF.

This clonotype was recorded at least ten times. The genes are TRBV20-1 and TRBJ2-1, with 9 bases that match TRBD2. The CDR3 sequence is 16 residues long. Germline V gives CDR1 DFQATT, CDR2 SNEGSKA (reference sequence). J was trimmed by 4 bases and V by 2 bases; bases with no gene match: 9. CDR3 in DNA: TGCAGTGCTAGAACTCTCAGCGGGAGGATATACAATGAGCAGTTCTTC. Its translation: CSARTLSGRIYNEQFF.

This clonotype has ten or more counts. The CDR3 sequence: CASSPRGTDTQYF. The CDR3 DNA is TGTGCCAGCAGCCCCCGGGGCACAGATACGCAGTATTTT. This sequence joins TRBV7-2 and TRBJ2-3; D unclear. The CDR3 has 13 amino acids. Germline values: CDR1 SGHTA, CDR2 FQGNSA. Deletions cut 5 bases from V and 1 base from J, with 7 bases between.

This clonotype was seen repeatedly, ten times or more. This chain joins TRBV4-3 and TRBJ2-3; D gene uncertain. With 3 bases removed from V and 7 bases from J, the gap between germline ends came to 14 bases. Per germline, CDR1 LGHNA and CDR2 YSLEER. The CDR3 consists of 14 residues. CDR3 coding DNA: TGCGCCAGCAGCCAGGTAGCCCGGGCGAATACGCAGTATTTT. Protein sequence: CASSQVARANTQYF.

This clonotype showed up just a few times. CDR3 sequence reads: CASSQSLAGDYEQYF. CDR3 DNA sequence: TGTGCCAGCAGCCAATCGCTAGCGGGAGACTACGAGCAGTACTTC. The V call is TRBV3-1, the J call TRBJ2-7; 10 bases are a match to TRBD2. Per germline, CDR1 LGHDT and CDR2 YNNKEL (reference sequence). The V gene end was trimmed by 2 bases and the J gene end by 3 bases; junction bases not matched to a gene: 4. The CDR3 loop spans 15 amino acids.

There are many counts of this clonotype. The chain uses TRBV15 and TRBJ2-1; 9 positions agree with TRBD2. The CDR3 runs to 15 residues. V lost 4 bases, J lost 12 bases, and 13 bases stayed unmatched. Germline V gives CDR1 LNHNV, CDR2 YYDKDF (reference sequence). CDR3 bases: TGTGCCACCAGCATGGGGGTGGTAGCGGGAGCGGGGCAGTTCTTC. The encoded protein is CATSMGVVAGAGQFF.